Below, 25 T cell receptor beta chains from the same sample are listed, as sequenced in a study of T cells in Graves' hyperthyroidism and ophthalmopathy. The CDR3 regions of TCR beta were amplified from RNA transcripts. A set of HTBI primers served as the primers for a first-round RT-PCR of the TCR CDR3. TCRdb used MiXCR to reprocess the multiplex PCR reads, holding one entry per CDR3 protein. The sample consists of 500,000 to 750,000 distinct CDR3 sequences, around a sixth of them appearing once. Sequencing was done on a sample of blood. The receptors derive from a woman aged 25 to 39 with Graves' hyperthyroidism.

In regard to this clonotype: A single base separates this from a much larger clone, so it may be a read error. V and J are TRBV6-1 and TRBJ2-7; 7 bases agree with TRBD2. This CDR3 spans 13 amino acids. J gave up 3 bases and V 8 bases, and 7 bases lay outside the gene matches. The germline V gene has CDR1 MNHNS and CDR2 SASEGT. CDR3 sequence reads: CASQWEGLYEQYF. In DNA, the CDR3 is TGTGCCAGCCAGTGGGAGGGCCTCTACGAGCAGTACTTC.

Concerning this clonotype: A much more abundant neighbour one base away suggests this may be a read error. The rearrangement joins TRBV4-1 to TRBJ2-5; tentatively, D is TRBD1 or TRBD2 (5 bases each). TRBJ2-1 explains the end of the DNA better; the J call may be wrong. The CDR3 consists of 18 residues. Germline loops: CDR1 MGHRA, CDR2 YSYEKL. The CDR3 loop is CASRQVMSRRGQQETQFF. The CDR3 region has the DNA TGCGCCAGCAGGCAAGTCATGTCTCGCCGGGGCCAACAAGAGACCCAGTTCTTC.

The chain combines TRBV4-2 with TRBJ2-7; 12 bases line up with TRBD2. The germline gives CDR1 LGHNA, CDR2 YNFKEQ. The CDR3 is 19 residues long. The ends lost 0 bases at V and 4 bases at J; junction bases unmatched: 13. The CDR3 DNA sequence: TGTGCCAGCAGCCAAGAAGGCCTAGCGGGAGGGCCGCGGGTTTACGAGCAGTACTTC. Encoded protein: CASSQEGLAGGPRVYEQYF.

The chain combines TRBV18 with TRBJ2-7; 7 bases are shared with TRBD2. The germline V gene has CDR1 KGHSH and CDR2 LQKENI. The CDR3 is 13 residues long. Trimming at V came to 2 bases and at J to 6 bases, leaving 4 bases not matched to a gene. In DNA form, the CDR3 reads TGTGCCAGCTCACCAGGGGGGGGTGGCGAGCAGTACTTC. Translated, it gives CASSPGGGGEQYF.

This clonotype was seen a handful of times. This may come from a read error, since a much larger clone is one base off. The J gene is TRBJ2-1, the V gene TRBV28; 7 bases agree with TRBD1. The CDR3 has 13 amino acids. Germline loops: CDR1 MDHEN, CDR2 SYDVKM. The CDR3 sequence is CVSIETGRNEQFF. The CDR3, as DNA: TGTGTCAGCATTGAGACAGGGCGGAATGAGCAGTTCTTC.

Remarks on this clonotype: Germline is not matched at one junction end, which may reflect a read error. The V gene is TRBV6-2 or TRBV6-3, the J gene TRBJ2-1, with no clear D. The CDR3 contains 14 residues. Germline CDR1 MNHEY, CDR2 SVGEGT. The CDR3 sequence: CASRSLRSNNEQFF. CDR3 coding DNA: TGTGCCAGCAGATCACTACGCTCCAACAATGAGCAGTTCTTC.

On this clonotype itself: A much larger clone differs by one base, so this may be a read error. As the CDR3 is not closed by the conserved phenylalanine or tryptophan, this likely results from a read error. J is TRBJ2-7 and V is TRBV29-1; D is perhaps TRBD2 (5 bases). This CDR3 has 15 amino acids. Germline values: CDR1 SQVTM, CDR2 ANQGSEA. V was pared by 0 bases and J by 4 bases, with 16 bases between. The CDR3 region has the DNA TGCAGCGTTGAAGATCGCCGGGGATATGGATACGAGCAGTACCTC. Its protein is CSVEDRRGYGYEQYL.

The sample holds many counts of this clonotype. The genes are TRBV2 and TRBJ2-1; D remains ambiguous. CDR1 is SNHLY, CDR2 FYNNEI, per germline. This CDR3 has 17 amino acids. The V end was cut by 2 bases, the J end by 0 bases, with 14 bases between. CDR3 DNA sequence: TGTGCCAGCAGTGAATATTGGCGCCGGAGCTCCTACAATGAGCAGTTCTTC. Translated, it gives CASSEYWRRSSYNEQFF.

As to this clonotype: A much bigger clone sits one base away, suggesting this may be a read error. The CDR3 sequence: CASTSWTARNTEASF. CDR3 sequence (DNA): TGTGCCAGCACCTCCTGGACAGCAAGGAACACTGAAGCTTCCTTT. The chain is built from TRBV28 and TRBJ1-1; D might be TRBD1 (6 bases). This CDR3 is built from 15 residues. Germline V gene lookup returns CDR1 MDHEN and CDR2 SYDVKM.

This clonotype was seen more than once but under ten times. The rearrangement joins TRBV4-3 to TRBJ2-7; 7 bases are shared with TRBD1. The CDR3 totals 15 residues. With 1 base clipped from V and 4 bases from J, the junction kept 7 bases outside the gene matches. Germline lookup yields CDR1 LGHNA and CDR2 YSLEER. CDR3: CASSQARDSLYEQYF. The DNA of the CDR3 is TGCGCCAGCAGCCAAGCCCGGGACAGCTTGTACGAGCAGTACTTC.

This clonotype has only a few counts. This chain links TRBV12-3 or TRBV12-4 with TRBJ2-1, with D possibly TRBD2 on 5 matching bases. The V gene lost 6 bases and the J gene lost 6 bases, with 15 bases spanning the gap. The CDR3 spans 14 residues. CDR3 region: CASSRFRGPNEQFF. The CDR3 DNA sequence: TGTGCCAGCAGCAGGTTTCGGGGTCCCAATGAGCAGTTCTTC.

This clonotype was seen ten or more times. The chain carries TRBV2 and TRBJ2-2; the D call may be TRBD1 or TRBD2 (5 bases each). This CDR3 region has 18 residues. Trimming left V 3 bases short and J 3 bases short, with 20 bases between. CDR1 and CDR2 from the germline V gene are SNHLY and FYNNEI. The CDR3 sequence is CASSEGPTGGGDTGELFF. The CDR3 DNA follows: TGTGCCAGCAGTGAGGGGCCCACAGGAGGTGGGGACACCGGGGAGCTGTTTTTT.

The chain combines TRBV28 with TRBJ2-1, with 8 bases aligning to TRBD2. Germline V gives CDR1 MDHEN, CDR2 SYDVKM. The V segment lost 5 bases and the J segment 4 bases; nucleotides outside the gene matches: 7. The CDR3 totals 15 residues. The CDR3 region is CASSPISGKYNEQFF. In DNA form, the CDR3 reads TGTGCCAGCAGTCCAATTAGCGGGAAATACAATGAGCAGTTCTTC. Full variable domain (rest looked up from reference TRBV28 and TRBJ2-1): DVKVTQSSRYLVKRTGEKVFLECVQDMDHENMFWYRQDPGLGLRLIYFSYDVKMKEKGDIPEGYSVSREKKERFSLILESASTNQTSMYLCASSPISGKYNEQFFGPGTRLTVL.

In this sample, this clonotype turned up many times. This chain's CDR3 is CASSWGRPDEAFF. CDR3 DNA sequence: TGTGCCAGCAGCTGGGGGCGGCCGGATGAAGCTTTCTTT. J is TRBJ1-1 and V is TRBV11-2, with D tentatively TRBD1 (6 bases). Trimming left V 4 bases short and J 7 bases short, with 13 bases between. Germline V CDR1 and CDR2: SGHAT, FQNNGV. The CDR3 covers 13 residues.

This clonotype was recorded many times. This sequence joins TRBV29-1 and TRBJ1-1; a possible D gene is TRBD1 (6 bases). Germline-derived CDR1 and CDR2 are SQVTM and ANQGSEA. This CDR3 is built from 13 residues. V was cut by 7 bases and J by 0 bases, with 12 bases left in between. CDR3 sequence: CSGGQNMNTEAFF. As DNA, the CDR3 is TGCAGCGGTGGACAGAACATGAACACTGAAGCTTTCTTT.

This clonotype was seen only a few times. V and J are TRBV19 and TRBJ1-1, with D perhaps TRBD1 (5 bases). Deletions cut 6 bases from V and 1 base from J, with 12 bases between. CDR3 length: 14 amino acids. The germline CDR1 and CDR2 sequences are LNHDA and SQIVND (reference sequence). The CDR3 nucleotides read TGTGCCAGTAGAACCGGGACGGCGAACACTGAAGCTTTCTTT. This encodes CASRTGTANTEAFF. Based on the CDR3 plus reference TRBV19 and TRBJ1-1, the full variable domain is DGGITQSPKYLFRKEGQNVTLSCEQNLNHDAMYWYRQDPGQGLRLIYYSQIVNDFQKGDIAEGYSVSREKKESFPLTVTSAQKNPTAFYLCASRTGTANTEAFFGQGTRLTVV.

This clonotype was counted at least ten times. The V gene is TRBV2, the J gene TRBJ2-1; D perhaps matches TRBD2 (6 bases). Germline CDR1 and CDR2: SNHLY and FYNNEI. V was trimmed by 6 bases and J by 7 bases, leaving 13 bases between them. There are 13 residues in the CDR3. CDR3 in amino acids: CASRSPGSNEQFF. The CDR3 DNA reads as TGTGCCAGCAGATCCCCCGGGAGTAATGAGCAGTTCTTC.

This clonotype was observed at least ten times. The chain joins TRBV18 to TRBJ1-2; 9 bases match TRBD1. J gave up 2 bases and V 6 bases, and 4 bases lay outside the gene matches. Germline CDR1 and CDR2: KGHSH and LQKENI. The CDR3 loop spans 14 amino acids. CDR3 region: CASSRGTGNYGYTF. Here the CDR3 DNA reads TGTGCCAGCTCCCGTGGGACAGGGAACTATGGCTACACCTTC.

CDR3 region: CSARGIGLASGRAEDTQYF. The CDR3 DNA reads TGCAGTGCTAGAGGAATCGGACTGGCTAGCGGGAGGGCCGAAGATACGCAGTATTTT. The V call is TRBV20-1, the J call TRBJ2-3, with 12 bases matching TRBD2. Germline CDR1 reads DFQATT; CDR2 reads SNEGSKA (reference sequence). The junction had 16 bases not matched to a gene; V was cut back by 1 base and J by 5 bases. The CDR3 extends over 19 amino acids.

The chain combines TRBV6-1 with TRBJ1-5; D may be TRBD1 (6 bases). Looked up from germline, CDR1 is MNHNS and CDR2 is SASEGT. Trimming removed 6 bases from V and 7 bases from J, with 13 bases in between. The CDR3 is 13 residues long. CDR3 coding DNA: TGTGCCAGCAGACTACAGGGCGGACAGCCCCAGCATTTT. Protein product: CASRLQGGQPQHF.

In its sample, this clonotype was seen many times. The chain has TRBV28 and TRBJ2-1; 11 bases are shared with TRBD2. The CDR3 spans 16 residues. V shed 7 bases, J shed 4 bases, and the junction held 9 bases outside the gene matches. In germline, CDR1 is MDHEN, CDR2 SYDVKM. The DNA of the CDR3 is TGTGCCAGCACTATAGGGACTAGCGGAACTTACAATGAGCAGTTCTTC. It specifies CASTIGTSGTYNEQFF.

Ten or more counts support this clonotype. The rearrangement links TRBV20-1 to TRBJ2-7, with 7 bases fitting TRBD1. Unmatched junction bases numbered 6, after V lost 2 bases and J lost 2 bases. In germline, CDR1 is DFQATT, CDR2 SNEGSKA (reference sequence). CDR3 length equals 14 residues. CDR3 in DNA: TGCAGTGCTAGAAGGGACAGCACCACCTACGAGCAGTACTTC. Encoded protein: CSARRDSTTYEQYF.

This clonotype was observed at least ten times. J is TRBJ1-5 and V is TRBV28; D possibly corresponds to TRBD1 (6 bases). The CDR3 spans 15 residues. Trimming stripped 3 bases from V and 1 base from J, with 10 bases between. Germline V gene sequence: CDR1 MDHEN, CDR2 SYDVKM. The DNA of the CDR3 is TGTGCCAGCAGTTTGCGGGGGCTGAGCAATCAGCCCCAGCATTTT. Amino acids: CASSLRGLSNQPQHF.

In its sample, this clonotype was seen many times. This sequence joins TRBV28 and TRBJ1-4; D not resolved. Deletions cut 7 bases from V and 6 bases from J, with 15 bases between. This CDR3 comprises 14 residues. From germline, CDR1 is MDHEN and CDR2 SYDVKM. CDR3 region: CASTSDLFDEKLFF. The CDR3 DNA reads TGTGCCAGCACCTCGGACTTATTCGATGAAAAACTGTTTTTT.

Points on this clonotype: One base away lies a much larger clone, so this may be a sequencing read error. The chain joins TRBV18 to TRBJ2-7, with TRBD1 matching over 11 bases. The CDR3 has 14 residues. Germline CDR1 KGHSH, CDR2 LQKENI. The trim removed 6 bases at V and 6 bases at J, leaving 7 bases unmatched. The chain's CDR3 is CASSIGDRGSEQYF. Here the CDR3 DNA reads TGTGCCAGCTCGATAGGGGACAGGGGGAGCGAGCAGTACTTC.